Presented here are 14 T cell receptor beta chains from one specimen sequenced in a study of CD8 T cells in ankylosing spondylitis. TCRdb called the 5' RACE reads again in MiXCR, with one record for every CDR3 protein. The sample holds approximately 300,000 distinct CDR3 sequences, 7.5% to 9% seen once. No antigen has been assigned to these receptors. Study-wide results and caveats: A TCR beta motif of fewer than ten highly homologous variants appeared characteristic of ankylosing spondylitis blood.

The sample was blood, either unsorted or a sorted T cell fraction (not recorded which). Receptor source: a male donor with ankylosing spondylitis.

This clonotype was seen many times. CDR3 coding DNA: TGTGCCAGCAGCACTAGCGGGAGTTCCGGGGAGCTGTTTTTT. It codes for CASSTSGSSGELFF. The chain links TRBV9 to TRBJ2-2, with TRBD2 matching 11 bases. Germline lookup yields CDR1 SGDLS and CDR2 YYNGEE. V lost 4 bases to trimming and J lost 6 bases; unmatched junction nucleotides: 2. This CDR3 comprises 14 residues.

This clonotype occurred a few times. The chain combines TRBV5-1 with TRBJ2-5; 7 bases agree with TRBD2. Germline V CDR1 and CDR2: SGHRS, YFSETQ. This CDR3 has 14 amino acids. The ends lost 1 base at V and 5 bases at J; junction bases unmatched: 5. The CDR3 here is CASSLSGEGETQYF. Here the CDR3 DNA reads TGCGCCAGCAGCTTGAGTGGGGAGGGGGAGACCCAGTACTTC.

This clonotype was picked up many times. The chain recombines TRBV2 with TRBJ2-1, with 10 bases identical to TRBD2. Per the germline V gene, CDR1 is SNHLY and CDR2 is FYNNEI. CDR3 length: 15 residues. With V trimmed by 7 bases and J by 5 bases, 8 bases remained unmatched. CDR3 region: CASKRLAGPNNEQFF. CDR3 nucleotide sequence: TGTGCCAGCAAGAGACTAGCGGGCCCCAACAATGAGCAGTTCTTC. The whole variable domain, remainder taken from reference TRBV2 and TRBJ2-1, is EPEVTQTPSHQVTQMGQEVILRCVPISNHLYFYWYRQILGQKVEFLVSFYNNEISEKSEIFDDQFSVERPDGSNFTLKIRSTKLEDSAMYFCASKRLAGPNNEQFFGPGTRLTVL.

This clonotype was seen a few times. This chain joins TRBV6-1 and TRBJ1-2, with D perhaps matching TRBD1 (6 bases). V dropped 2 bases and J dropped 4 bases, with 14 bases sitting between them. The CDR3 has 15 residues. Per the germline V gene, CDR1 is MNHNS and CDR2 is SASEGT. CDR3 in amino acids: CASSEILRTVYGYTF. As DNA, the CDR3 is TGTGCCAGCAGTGAAATTCTTCGGACAGTCTATGGCTACACCTTC.

In its sample, this clonotype was seen a few times. The J gene is TRBJ2-3, the V gene TRBV20-1, with TRBD2 matching 8 bases. V lost 8 bases and J lost 4; bases outside the gene matches: 8. The CDR3 covers 13 residues. Looked up from germline, CDR1 is DFQATT and CDR2 is SNEGSKA (reference sequence). The CDR3 sequence: CSQSGSRADTQYF. In nucleotides, the CDR3 is TGCAGTCAAAGCGGGAGCAGGGCAGATACGCAGTATTTT.

This clonotype has a count of ten or more. The chain is built from TRBV12-3 or TRBV12-4 and TRBJ1-1; TRBD1 might be the D (6 bases). Trimming removed 7 bases from V and 0 bases from J, with 12 bases in between. The CDR3 has 14 amino acids. CDR3 sequence reads: CASKVGGMNTEAFF. CDR3 nucleotide sequence: TGTGCCAGCAAGGTCGGGGGCATGAACACTGAAGCTTTCTTT.

The chain carries TRBV12-3 or TRBV12-4 and TRBJ1-2; tentative D call: TRBD1 (5 bases). The CDR3 covers 13 residues. Trimming cost V 2 bases and J 8 bases, with 12 bases left between them. The CDR3 coding sequence is TGTGCCAGCAGTTTAAGCCCCCCAGGGGGCTACACCTTC. Amino acid sequence: CASSLSPPGGYTF.

In this sample, this clonotype turned up once. V and J are TRBV27 and TRBJ2-3; a possible D gene is TRBD1 (6 bases). The CDR3 loop spans 13 amino acids. Germline CDR1 is MNHEY and CDR2 is SMNVEV (reference sequence). Trimming shortened V by 5 bases and J by 4 bases, and 10 bases separated the two germline ends. The CDR3 DNA sequence: TGTGCCAGCAGTATGACAGGAGCAGATACGCAGTATTTT. This encodes CASSMTGADTQYF.

This clonotype was counted a few times. This chain connects TRBV11-3 to TRBJ2-1; D may correspond to TRBD1 or TRBD2 (6 bases each). The length of the CDR3 is 14 residues. Trimming took 3 bases from V and 8 from J, leaving 14 bases between them. Germline V gene lookup returns CDR1 SGHNT and CDR2 YENEEA. CDR3 nucleotides: TGTGCCAGCAGCTTGGGGGGCACGAAGGATGAGCAGTTCTTC. Its translation is CASSLGGTKDEQFF. Supplemented by reference TRBV11-3 and TRBJ2-1, the full variable domain reads EAGVVQSPRYKIIEKKQPVAFWCNPISGHNTLYWYLQNLGQGPELLIRYENEEAVDDSQLPKDRFSAERLKGVDSTLKIQPAELGDSAVYLCASSLGGTKDEQFFGPGTRLTVL.

This clonotype was seen at least ten times. CDR3 region: CASSPPFRQNYPSNYGYTF. The CDR3 nucleotides are TGTGCCAGCAGCCCCCCTTTCCGACAGAACTATCCCTCTAACTATGGCTACACCTTC. The gene calls are TRBV21-1 and TRBJ1-2; the D call TRBD1 from the table was never checked on the DNA. TRBV21-1 is a pseudogene locus. The CDR3 loop spans 19 amino acids.

This clonotype was seen at least ten times. V is TRBV12-3 or TRBV12-4 and J is TRBJ2-5; the D is unclear. CDR3 length: 14 residues. Deletions cut 1 base from V and 2 bases from J, with 8 bases between. The CDR3 loop reads CASSLGPVQETQYF. CDR3 nucleotide sequence: TGTGCCAGCAGTTTAGGACCCGTTCAAGAGACCCAGTACTTC.

J is TRBJ2-2 and V is TRBV6-1, with D uncertain. V lost 6 bases and J 5 bases, leaving 13 bases between the germline ends. The germline CDR1 and CDR2 sequences are MNHNS and SASEGT. This CDR3 spans 14 amino acids. The CDR3 bases are TGTGCCAGCAGCCCCCTGGGTTGGACCGGGGAGCTGTTTTTT. Translation gives CASSPLGWTGELFF.

The sample holds many counts of this clonotype. The V call is TRBV5-1, the J call TRBJ2-1; D is unclear. The CDR3 contains 15 residues. The V and J ends lost 0 bases and 1 base respectively, with 8 bases between them. Germline-derived CDR1 and CDR2 are SGHRS and YFSETQ. The CDR3 bases are TGCGCCAGCAGCTTGGTTGCGGAATCCTACAATGAGCAGTTCTTC. Its protein product is CASSLVAESYNEQFF.

The chain uses TRBV5-1 and TRBJ2-7, with a possible D match to TRBD2 (6 bases). CDR1 is SGHRS and CDR2 is YFSETQ in the germline V gene. Trimming cost V 4 bases and J 0 bases, with 14 bases left between them. This CDR3 region has 15 residues. The CDR3 bases are TGCGCCAGCAGCCGCTTGGGGGGATCCTCCTACGAGCAGTACTTC. Residues: CASSRLGGSSYEQYF.